Listed below are T cell receptor beta chains from one sample, sequenced in a study of CD8 T cells in Susac syndrome. TCRdb reprocessed the immunoSEQ multiplex PCR reads with MiXCR, giving one entry per CDR3 protein. Seen here are about 94,000 distinct CDR3 sequences, over 90% observed once, and the top ten hold less than 0.4%. What was sequenced was CD4+ T cells from PBMCs. The source of these receptors is a human donor with Susac syndrome. Both conserved end residues are part of each CDR3.

j_call,v_call,cdr3_aa
TRBJ2-1,TRBV27,CASSSRLIAGGFSYNEQFF
TRBJ1-2,TRBV25-1,CASRGGDYGYTF
TRBJ2-3,TRBV20-1,CSARDPRTGVVTDTQYF
TRBJ1-6,TRBV4-2,CASSQNRDRYYSLHF
TRBJ1-2,TRBV2,CASSEGYRGYGYTF
TRBJ2-3,TRBV20-1,CSARRLGDTQYF
TRBJ2-3,TRBV5-1,CASSLAGPGSTDTQYF
TRBJ1-2,TRBV28,CASSLLRGPSNYGYTF
TRBJ2-3,TRBV9,CASSFRGSTDTQYF
TRBJ2-1,TRBV27,CASSLTSGGASEQFF
TRBJ1-3,TRBV9,CASSVAHKNTIYF
TRBJ1-6,TRBV5-1,CASSVTGGNNSPLHF
TRBJ2-2,TRBV12-3/TRBV12-4,CASSLGKAGELFF
TRBJ2-1,TRBV12-3/TRBV12-4,CASSPSKSYNEQFF
TRBJ1-2,TRBV2,CASTYPGTNYGYTF
TRBJ1-2,TRBV20-1,CSASGGVGYTF
TRBJ2-1,TRBV13,CASSLVGGPTNEQFF
TRBJ2-1,TRBV6-6,CASRTTVNEQFF
TRBJ2-1,TRBV5-6,CASSPSGALRWGQFF
TRBJ2-3,TRBV5-1,CASSRARDTQYF
TRBJ2-1,TRBV20-1,CSARVGGPDEQFF
TRBJ1-6,TRBV2,CASSEIRSLHF
TRBJ2-3,TRBV12-3/TRBV12-4,CASSWEGKLTDTQYF
TRBJ2-3,TRBV30,CAWSVRTGVVDTQYF
TRBJ2-7,TRBV27,CASSSGTGGYEQYF
TRBJ1-2,TRBV12-3/TRBV12-4,CASSFGAKGYTF
TRBJ1-6,TRBV7-2,CASSTGAYGSPLHF
TRBJ2-3,TRBV2,CASTLTSTRGTDTQYF
TRBJ1-2,TRBV21-1,CASSKETEFIHYGYTF
TRBJ1-2,TRBV20-1,CSATYTGGLGYTF